This T cell receptor beta chain was recovered during a study of cytomegalovirus exposure and HLA in healthy donors. This clone was seen only a few times. The antigen remains undetermined. The PCR contained 60 Vbeta and 13 Jbeta primers. TCRdb keeps only in-frame clones here, not all; method: immunoSEQ multiplex PCR. The profile shows about 130,000 clones, 15% to 20% of them singletons. This CDR3 spans 14 amino acids. Germline V gives CDR1 SGHRS, CDR2 YFSETQ. Trimming stripped 4 bases from V and 1 base from J, with 11 bases between. General observations from the study: In vitro confirmation showed a few CMV-associated chains to be CMV antigen specific. Reported findings show TCR beta sequences accurately forecast HLA-A and HLA-B alleles in most subjects.

The gene calls are TRBV5-1 and TRBJ2-5; D is perhaps TRBD2 (5 bases). This TCR was recovered from a female donor in good health and CMV-seropositive. The sequencing input was PBMCs. The CDR3 DNA reads TGCGCCAGCAGCCTAGCTCAAAGCCAAGAGACCCAGTACTTC. Residues: CASSLAQSQETQYF.